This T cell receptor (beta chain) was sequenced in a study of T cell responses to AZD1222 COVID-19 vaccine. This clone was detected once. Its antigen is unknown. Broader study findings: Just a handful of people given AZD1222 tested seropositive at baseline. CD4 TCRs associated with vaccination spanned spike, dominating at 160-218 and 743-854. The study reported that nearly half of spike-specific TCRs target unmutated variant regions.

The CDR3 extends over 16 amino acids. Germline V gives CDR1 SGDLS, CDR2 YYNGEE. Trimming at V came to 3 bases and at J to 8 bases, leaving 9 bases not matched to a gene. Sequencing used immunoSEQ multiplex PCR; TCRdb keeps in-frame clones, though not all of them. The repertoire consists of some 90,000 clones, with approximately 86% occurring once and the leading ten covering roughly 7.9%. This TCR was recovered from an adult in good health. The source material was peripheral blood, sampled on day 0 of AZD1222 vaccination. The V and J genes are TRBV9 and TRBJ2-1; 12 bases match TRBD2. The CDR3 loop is CASSAGLAGPLYEQFF. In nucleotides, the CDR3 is TGTGCCAGCAGCGCAGGACTAGCGGGACCCCTCTATGAGCAGTTCTTC.